This T cell receptor (beta chain) is drawn from a study of CD8 T cells in ankylosing spondylitis. This clonotype appeared many times. J lost 0 bases, V lost 0 bases, and 8 bases had no gene match. From germline, CDR1 is SGDLS and CDR2 YYNGEE. There are 17 residues in the CDR3. TCRdb ran MiXCR on the 5' RACE reads and lists one entry per CDR3 protein. The table has tens of thousands of distinct CDR3 sequences, 3.5% to 4% seen once. Material for sequencing was blood, either unsorted or a sorted T cell fraction (not recorded which). The sequence came from a female donor with ankylosing spondylitis or in good health (not recorded which). V and J are TRBV9 and TRBJ2-7, with TRBD2 matching 8 bases. CDR3 bases: TGTGCCAGCAGCGTAGCAGGCGCGGGGGGTTTCTCCTACGAGCAGTACTTC. Residues: CASSVAGAGGFSYEQYF. Using reference TRBV9 and TRBJ2-7 for the parts outside the CDR3, the full variable domain is DSGVTQTPKHLITATGQRVTLRCSPRSGDLSVYWYQQSLDQGLQFLIQYYNGEERAKGNILERFSAQQFPDLHSELNLSSLELGDSALYFCASSVAGAGGFSYEQYFGPGTRLTVT.